The 15 T cell receptor beta chains given below trace back to one sample, sequenced in a study of shared clonotypes between healthy human individuals (dated by TCRdb to between 2020 and 2021). CD8 naive samples consisted of CD45RO-negative cells that were positively selected for CCR7, yielding a CD45RA+CCR7+ population without TemRA cells. Libraries were prepared through the immunoSEQ multiplex PCR assay. This immuneACCESS table, as held by TCRdb, lists in-frame sequences with V and J called but not all clones. Of the missing ones, under half trace to an unresolved V gene in checked studies; the others have no known cause. The sample profile shows about 2 million clones; around 96% of them were found once. Roughly 1.2% of the sample is taken by the ten largest. Sequencing used naive CD8+ T cells sorted from blood. The cell subset or site label corresponds to: CD45RA+CCR7+. The receptor set was obtained from a young man in good health.

The chain joins TRBV7-3 to TRBJ2-7; TRBD2 is a possible D gene (7 bases). Germline V gene data show CDR1 as SGHTA and CDR2 as FQGTGA. V shed 3 bases and J shed 2 bases, with 14 bases lying between them. This CDR3 is built from 15 residues. CDR3 bases: TGTGCCAGCAGCTTCCACACGGGGGGCACCTACGAGCAGTACTTC. Its protein is CASSFHTGGTYEQYF.

The rearrangement links TRBV9 to TRBJ2-5; D call uncertain. Trimming cost V 0 bases and J 7 bases, with 19 bases left between them. This CDR3 contains 16 residues. The germline CDR1 and CDR2 sequences are SGDLS and YYNGEE. The CDR3 region is CASSVEGEYALGTQYF. CDR3 in DNA: TGTGCCAGCAGCGTAGAAGGTGAGTATGCCCTGGGGACCCAGTACTTC.

J is TRBJ2-5 and V is TRBV4-1, with D perhaps assigned TRBD1 or TRBD2 (5 bases each). With 4 bases removed from V and 4 bases from J, the gap between germline ends came to 19 bases. The CDR3 has 16 amino acids. Looked up from germline, CDR1 is MGHRA and CDR2 is YSYEKL. The CDR3 loop is CASSPGLRDPGETQYF. CDR3 coding DNA: TGCGCCAGCAGCCCGGGGCTACGGGACCCAGGAGAGACCCAGTACTTC.

The chain is built from TRBV29-1 and TRBJ2-5, with a weak D call TRBD1 (6 bases). This CDR3 is 15 amino acids long. V dropped 1 base and J dropped 5 bases, with 17 bases sitting between them. Germline CDR1 is SQVTM and CDR2 is ANQGSEA. The CDR3 spells CSVEGTSGVRETQYF. In nucleotides, the CDR3 is TGCAGCGTTGAAGGAACATCAGGGGTCCGGGAGACCCAGTACTTC.

As to this clone: Distinct nucleotide sequences in the sample also encode this CDR3. The chain links TRBV27 to TRBJ2-1; D not certain. The CDR3 loop spans 13 amino acids. Trimming cost V 0 bases and J 7 bases, with 7 bases left between them. Germline V gene data show CDR1 as MNHEY and CDR2 as SMNVEV (reference sequence). The CDR3 spells CASSLSSYNEQFF. The DNA for the CDR3 is TGTGCCAGCAGTTTATCGAGTTATAATGAGCAGTTCTTC.

The chain carries TRBV2 and TRBJ2-7; the D gene is possibly TRBD1 (5 bases). Trimming stripped 4 bases from V and 3 bases from J, with 10 bases between. Germline values: CDR1 SNHLY, CDR2 FYNNEI. The CDR3 runs 13 residues. CDR3 residues: CASSAFRGYEQYF. As DNA, the CDR3 is TGTGCCAGCAGTGCCTTTAGGGGCTACGAGCAGTACTTC.

This clone was seen only once. This chain connects TRBV9 to TRBJ2-2; D may be TRBD2 (5 bases). CDR1 and CDR2 (germline): SGDLS, YYNGEE. The CDR3 is 14 amino acids. V lost 4 bases and J lost 6, with 13 bases in between. The CDR3 DNA follows: TGTGCCAGCAGCCGGGGAAGTCTTGCCGGGGAGCTGTTTTTT. This encodes CASSRGSLAGELFF.

V gene TRBV4-1 combines with J gene TRBJ2-7; TRBD2 matches 8 bases. The CDR3 contains 15 residues. From germline, CDR1 is MGHRA and CDR2 YSYEKL. The V segment lost 4 bases and the J segment 0 bases; nucleotides outside the gene matches: 5. CDR3 amino acids: CASSPGGVSSYEQYF. CDR3 coding DNA: TGCGCCAGCAGCCCGGGGGGGGTCTCCTCCTACGAGCAGTACTTC.

The chain uses TRBV4-1 and TRBJ2-3; no clear D gene. This CDR3 contains 13 residues. Germline lookup yields CDR1 MGHRA and CDR2 YSYEKL. Trimming left V 9 bases short and J 2 bases short, with 12 bases between. The CDR3 protein is CASRLENTDTQYF. The CDR3 region has the DNA TGCGCCAGTAGACTGGAAAACACAGATACGCAGTATTTT.

This clone occurred once. The chain combines TRBV28 with TRBJ1-6, with 7 positions matching TRBD1. The V gene's germline CDR1 is MDHEN and CDR2 SYDVKM. CDR3 length equals 14 residues. V lost 6 bases, J lost 7 bases, and 6 bases stayed unmatched. CDR3 loop: CASRTGTANSPLHF. The CDR3 nucleotides read TGTGCCAGCAGGACCGGGACAGCCAATTCACCCCTCCACTTT. Complete variable domain (other parts from reference TRBV28 and TRBJ1-6): DVKVTQSSRYLVKRTGEKVFLECVQDMDHENMFWYRQDPGLGLRLIYFSYDVKMKEKGDIPEGYSVSREKKERFSLILESASTNQTSMYLCASRTGTANSPLHFGNGTRLTVT.

This sequence joins TRBV10-3 and TRBJ2-7; D tentatively reads TRBD1 or TRBD2 (5 bases each). Germline lookup yields CDR1 ENHRY and CDR2 SYGVKD. V lost 2 bases, J lost 7 bases, and 9 bases lay in between. The CDR3 covers 12 residues. The CDR3 sequence: CAISEEGWEQYF. CDR3 DNA sequence: TGTGCCATCAGTGAGGAGGGGTGGGAGCAGTACTTC.

The genes are TRBV30 and TRBJ1-2; D remains ambiguous. Per the germline V gene, CDR1 is GTSNPN and CDR2 is SVGIG (reference sequence). V dropped 4 bases and J dropped 0 bases, with 6 bases sitting between them. The CDR3 is 12 amino acids. This CDR3 reads CAWIRTNYGYTF. DNA for the CDR3: TGTGCCTGGATAAGGACTAACTATGGCTACACCTTC.

The chain uses TRBV13 and TRBJ1-2, with a possible D match to TRBD1 (6 bases). Germline V gene data show CDR1 as PRHDT and CDR2 as FYEKMQ (reference sequence). The length of the CDR3 is 16 residues. V lost 1 base and J 7 bases, leaving 19 bases between the germline ends. This chain's CDR3 is CASSLDRGAYIGGYTF. CDR3 coding DNA: TGTGCCAGCAGCTTAGACCGGGGGGCGTACATAGGTGGCTACACCTTC.

V is TRBV6-5 and J is TRBJ2-1; D gene uncertain. Germline V gene data show CDR1 as MNHEY and CDR2 as SVGAGI. This CDR3 has 13 amino acids. V was trimmed by 6 bases and J by 2 bases, leaving 8 bases between them. CDR3 nucleotide sequence: TGTGCCAGCAGAATGGACCCCTACAATGAGCAGTTCTTC. Residues: CASRMDPYNEQFF.

This sequence joins TRBV27 and TRBJ2-7; 9 bases map to TRBD1. The length of the CDR3 is 16 residues. Germline-derived CDR1 and CDR2 are MNHEY and SMNVEV (reference sequence). The V and J ends lost 0 bases and 4 bases, in that order; junction bases with no gene match: 7. CDR3 in amino acids: CASSLSWDRVFYEQYF. CDR3 sequence (DNA): TGTGCCAGCAGTTTATCGTGGGACAGGGTTTTTTACGAGCAGTACTTC.